Listed below are T cell receptor beta chains from one sample, sequenced in a study of naive and memory T cell subsets. TCRdb used MiXCR to reprocess the UMI-ligation and nested PCR reads, holding one entry per CDR3 protein. Of around 160,000 distinct CDR3 sequences detected, approximately 22% appear once; the ten largest clones hold less than 0.13%. Sequencing was done on a sample of naive CD4+ T cells from blood. Receptors were obtained from a human donor in good health. Both conserved end residues are part of each CDR3. Some rows mark clone size as missing; the rest say once, few, many or name a class of expanded clone.

abundance	v_gene	j_gene	CDR3aa
NA	TRBV28	TRBJ1-5	CASTRRLGGRRQPQHF
few	TRBV3-1	TRBJ2-4	CAAGQGKNIQYF
few	TRBV28	TRBJ2-7	CASSLRRPGTRSYEQYF
NA	TRBV14	TRBJ2-1	CASSPVEGAYNEQFF
few	TRBV18	TRBJ2-2	CASSPALGLTGELFF
NA	TRBV5-6	TRBJ1-5	CASSRTGSLFQPQHF
few	TRBV18	TRBJ1-5	CASSPEEGSSNQPQHF
NA	TRBV29-1	TRBJ2-6	CSVPNPGAGANVLTF
many	TRBV12-3/TRBV12-4	TRBJ2-2	CAMGLAGVGTGELFF
many	TRBV11-3	TRBJ2-1	CASSLRAGSSYNEQFF
NA	TRBV11-2	TRBJ2-1	CASSLEGTGYVEQFF
NA	TRBV9	TRBJ2-7	CASSVWREPSPYEQYF
NA	TRBV3-1	TRBJ2-7	CASSQVGGSFSEQYF
few	TRBV28	TRBJ2-7	CASSPRTYEQYF
few	TRBV12-3/TRBV12-4	TRBJ2-7	CASGSSGRYEQYF
few	TRBV29-1	TRBJ2-3	CSVAGHLRTDTQYF
NA	TRBV30	TRBJ2-2	CAWRAWGNTGELFF
NA	TRBV5-1	TRBJ2-3	CASSLSSGTPDTQYF
many	TRBV19	TRBJ2-7	CASSISYTGYEQYF
NA	TRBV18	TRBJ2-4	CASSPGRSAKNIQYF
few	TRBV20-1	TRBJ1-4	CSAGTYEKLFF
few	TRBV18	TRBJ1-1	CASSEGLVEAFF
few	TRBV4-1	TRBJ2-3	CASSQDPTSGRLTDTQYF
few	TRBV10-3	TRBJ2-1	CAISESIVAGGRQFF
few	TRBV6-2/TRBV6-3	TRBJ2-7	CASSQQGRRQYF
few	TRBV6-5	TRBJ1-1	CASSYGGRMNTEAFF
NA	TRBV20-1	TRBJ1-2	CSARDSRTPNYGYTF
NA	TRBV27	TRBJ2-3	CASSLLGTSGRATDTQYF
NA	TRBV6-1	TRBJ2-4	CASRLGQGKNIQYF
few	TRBV28	TRBJ2-4	CASSLSGTLAKNIQYF
NA	TRBV7-2	TRBJ1-1	CASSPYGTGRTEAFF
few	TRBV29-1	TRBJ2-1	CSVAPLRYEQFF
many	TRBV18	TRBJ2-7	CASSPPVAGSEEQYF
NA	TRBV28	TRBJ1-5	CASSLYGVWNQPQHF
few	TRBV2	TRBJ2-7	CASSETGASYEQYF
few	TRBV27	TRBJ1-1	CASSVQGGPGKAFF
once	TRBV28	TRBJ1-5	CASSRIPAGAIAVAQPQHF
many	TRBV15	TRBJ2-2	CATSRKSSGKGTGELFF